The entry that follows covers one T cell receptor (beta chain) sequence. Its antigen is currently unknown. Runs used v3.0 of the immunoSEQ assay and were done at survey level. For every sample, sequencing targeted roughly 40,000-55,000 T-cell genomes. Data came from immunoSEQ multiplex PCR; TCRdb stores just in-frame clones and leaves some out. The sample lists approximately 16,000 clones, 77% occurring once. The data stem from a study of long-term antiretroviral therapy in people with HIV. About the research overall: By about a decade, the earliest samples predate the 2015 immediate-ART recommendation.

Points from the study as a whole: Adherence to ART, viral resistance and therapy changes lacked any data.

This clonotype originated in a man aged 35 to 55 with HIV. The material was unsorted PBMCs, obtained 2.1 years after starting antiretroviral therapy.

For the CDR3, the DNA is TGTGCCAGCAGCTTACAGCGGCTTAGCACAGATACGCAGTATTTT. Its translation: CASSLQRLSTDTQYF. The chain joins TRBV11-1 to TRBJ2-3; tentative D call: TRBD2 (5 bases). Germline V lookup: CDR1 SGHAT, CDR2 FQDESV (reference sequence). The length of the CDR3 is 15 residues. Trimming took 2 bases from V and 0 from J, leaving 9 bases between them.